Listed here are 19 T cell receptor beta chains from one sample, sequenced in a study of a mutant IDH1 vaccine in newly diagnosed glioma. Using immunoSEQ multiplex PCR, the repertoire was profiled, and TCRdb retains in-frame clones only, with some absent. The sample gives about 32,000 clones, about 92% of which show up once; 2% to 2.5% is in the top ten. For these receptors, no antigen is known. Time point: week 47, end of study. Every vaccine dose comprised 300 ug of mutant IDH1 20-mer peptide plus topical imiquimod. The starting material was PBMCs, obtained from a glioma patient whose treatment included an IDH1 peptide vaccine. The receptors here all came from a man in his forties or fifties with glioma.

This clone was picked up one time. This chain uses TRBV4-3 with TRBJ2-3; 7 nucleotides match TRBD2. Trimming at V came to 0 bases and at J to 3 bases, leaving 18 bases not matched to a gene. The CDR3 has 20 residues. Looked up from germline, CDR1 is LGHNA and CDR2 is YSLEER. Written as DNA, the CDR3 is TGCGCCAGCAGCCAAGATTACGGTTCGGGTGGCGGGAGTGTGACAGATACGCAGTATTTT. Translation gives CASSQDYGSGGGSVTDTQYF.

The chain combines TRBV10-3 with TRBJ1-1, with no clear D. V was cut by 1 base and J by 7 bases, with 4 bases left in between. Germline CDR1 reads ENHRY; CDR2 reads SYGVKD. The CDR3 covers 11 residues. CDR3: CAISEFDEAFF. The CDR3 coding sequence is TGTGCCATCAGTGAGTTCGATGAAGCTTTCTTT.

The gene calls are TRBV10-1 and TRBJ2-1; TRBD2 matches at 10 bases. V lost 8 bases to trimming and J lost 9 bases; unmatched junction nucleotides: 7. This CDR3 contains 13 residues. Germline V gene sequence: CDR1 WNHNN, CDR2 SYGVQD (reference sequence). The CDR3 spells CASSSGGRGEQFF. The CDR3 DNA is TGCGCCAGCTCTAGCGGGGGACGGGGTGAGCAGTTCTTC.

This sequence joins TRBV23-1 and TRBJ1-2, with D possibly matching TRBD1 (6 bases). TRBV23-1 is labeled an ORF, and its function is uncertain. This CDR3 contains 16 residues. V shed 7 bases and J shed 5 bases, with 23 bases lying between them. The chain's CDR3 is CASKLQGPLLPYGYTF. For the CDR3, the DNA is TGCGCCAGCAAATTACAGGGACCATTACTCCCATATGGCTACACCTTC.

This clone was counted once. The chain couples TRBV7-3 to TRBJ2-1; no reliable D call. CDR1 SGHTA and CDR2 FQGTGA come from the germline V gene. V lost 4 bases to trimming and J lost 7 bases, with 8 bases between them. CDR3 length equals 12 residues. CDR3 in DNA: TGTGCCAGCAGCTCGCACCCAAATGAGCAGTTCTTC. It specifies CASSSHPNEQFF.

The chain links TRBV4-2 to TRBJ2-5, with unresolved D. The tail of the sequence fits TRBJ2-7 better, so the J call may be wrong. Germline V lookup: CDR1 LGHNA, CDR2 YNFKEQ. The CDR3 is made up of 15 amino acids. The CDR3 loop reads CASSQPGPPTSEQYF. For the CDR3, the DNA is TGTGCCAGCAGCCAACCCGGACCCCCAACGAGCGAGCAGTACTTC.

This chain links TRBV4-1 with TRBJ1-4; weak D call: TRBD1 (5 bases). With 1 base removed from V and 10 bases from J, the gap between germline ends came to 16 bases. This CDR3 is 15 amino acids long. Per germline, CDR1 MGHRA and CDR2 YSYEKL. The DNA of the CDR3 is TGCGCCAGCAGCCAAGCGGGGGACCGCGGTGGAAAACTGTTTTTT. Translating it yields CASSQAGDRGGKLFF.

The V and J genes are TRBV19 and TRBJ1-4; no definite D call. This CDR3 has 15 amino acids. V lost 0 bases and J 0 bases, leaving 5 bases between the germline ends. Germline loops: CDR1 LNHDA, CDR2 SQIVND (reference sequence). CDR3 sequence (DNA): TGTGCCAGTAGTATAGACGCTGCAACTAATGAAAAACTGTTTTTT. Translated: CASSIDAATNEKLFF. The full variable domain, completed using reference TRBV19 and TRBJ1-4, is DGGITQSPKYLFRKEGQNVTLSCEQNLNHDAMYWYRQDPGQGLRLIYYSQIVNDFQKGDIAEGYSVSREKKESFPLTVTSAQKNPTAFYLCASSIDAATNEKLFFGSGTQLSVL.

V and J are TRBV7-2 and TRBJ2-7, with TRBD2 identical over 7 bases. Germline-derived CDR1 and CDR2 are SGHTA and FQGNSA. V lost 4 bases and J lost 3; bases outside the gene matches: 9. The CDR3 has 15 residues. The CDR3 DNA reads as TGTGCCAGCAGCTCCCGGACTAGGGGAGTCTACGAGCAGTACTTC. This codes for CASSSRTRGVYEQYF. Combining the CDR3 with reference TRBV7-2 and TRBJ2-7 gives the whole variable domain GAGVSQSPSNKVTEKGKDVELRCDPISGHTALYWYRQSLGQGLEFLIYFQGNSAPDKSGLPSDRFSAERTGGSVSTLTIQRTQQEDSAVYLCASSSRTRGVYEQYFGPGTRLTVT.

The V and J genes are TRBV25-1 and TRBJ2-2, with D possibly being TRBD2 (5 bases). This CDR3 contains 14 residues. V was pared by 8 bases and J by 5 bases, with 15 bases between. CDR1 MGHDK and CDR2 SYGVNS come from the germline V gene. In DNA form, the CDR3 reads TGTGCCAGCCGGGGTCCCCCCGAAACCGGGGAGCTGTTTTTT. It codes for CASRGPPETGELFF. Supplemented by reference TRBV25-1 and TRBJ2-2, the full variable domain reads EADIYQTPRYLVIGTGKKITLECSQTMGHDKMYWYQQDPGMELHLIHYSYGVNSTEKGDLSSESTVSRIRTEHFPLTLESARPSHTSQYLCASRGPPETGELFFGEGSRLTVL.

This rearrangement joins TRBV28 to TRBJ2-1; weak D call: TRBD1 (6 bases). Germline V gene lookup returns CDR1 MDHEN and CDR2 SYDVKM. The CDR3 is 12 residues long. V shed 5 bases and J shed 11 bases, with 13 bases lying between them. The CDR3 reads CASSTQGNKQFF. The CDR3, as DNA: TGTGCCAGCAGTACACAGGGAAATAAGCAGTTCTTC.

The rearrangement uses TRBV19 and TRBJ1-5, with 7 bases aligning to TRBD1. Trimming took 0 bases from V and 3 from J; bases not matched to a gene: 2. Per the germline V gene, CDR1 is LNHDA and CDR2 is SQIVND (reference sequence). This CDR3 comprises 15 residues. The CDR3 nucleotides are TGTGCCAGTAGTATAGAAGGACAGGTCAATCAGCCCCAGCATTTT. It is translated as CASSIEGQVNQPQHF.

The sample holds one count of this clone. V and J are TRBV7-8 and TRBJ1-5, with 7 bases matching TRBD1. CDR3 length equals 15 residues. CDR1 and CDR2 (germline): SGHVS, FQNEAQ. Germline trimming cut 5 bases from V and 2 bases from J; bases unmatched to any gene: 6. The CDR3 nucleotides read TGTGCCAGCAGCCGACAGGGTTATGGCAATCAGCCCCAGCATTTT. Its protein product is CASSRQGYGNQPQHF.

The chain uses TRBV2 and TRBJ2-6; 9 nucleotides line up with TRBD1. The germline gives CDR1 SNHLY, CDR2 FYNNEI. This CDR3 spans 16 amino acids. V trimming: 5 bases; J trimming: 8 bases; junction bases outside the gene matches: 10. The CDR3 nucleotides are TGTGCCAGCAGTACCCCGGACAGGGGAGGTTCCAACGTCCTGACTTTC. It translates to CASSTPDRGGSNVLTF.

The chain couples TRBV5-4 to TRBJ2-3; possible D gene TRBD1, 6 bases. Looked up from germline, CDR1 is SGHNT and CDR2 is YYREEE (reference sequence). V was clipped by 4 bases and J by 0 bases, with 21 bases between them. The CDR3 length is 18 residues. The CDR3 DNA sequence: TGTGCCAGCAGCCCCCTCCCGGGACAAGAAATCAGCACAGATACGCAGTATTTT. Its protein is CASSPLPGQEISTDTQYF.

V is TRBV6-1 and J is TRBJ1-1; D call uncertain. The CDR3 has 17 residues. Deletions cut 3 bases from V and 0 bases from J, with 17 bases between. Looked up from germline, CDR1 is MNHNS and CDR2 is SASEGT. The CDR3 bases are TGTGCCAGCAGTGACTGGCTATGGGTCAGCTTGAACACTGAAGCTTTCTTT. Translating it yields CASSDWLWVSLNTEAFF.

The chain joins TRBV4-3 to TRBJ2-2; 8 nucleotides agree with TRBD1. Germline V gene sequence: CDR1 LGHNA, CDR2 YSLEER. The CDR3 extends over 16 amino acids. The junction had 5 bases not matched to a gene; V was cut back by 2 bases and J by 3 bases. CDR3 coding DNA: TGCGCCAGCAGCCAAAGGACAGGGCCTTACACCGGGGAGCTGTTTTTT. Protein product: CASSQRTGPYTGELFF.

The chain employs TRBV5-1 and TRBJ2-2, with 8 bases matching TRBD2. V was pared by 0 bases and J by 6 bases, with 7 bases of the junction left unmatched. This CDR3 comprises 16 residues. Looked up from germline, CDR1 is SGHRS and CDR2 is YFSETQ. CDR3 sequence: CASSLDPGGPPGELFF. The DNA for the CDR3 is TGCGCCAGCAGCTTGGACCCGGGAGGGCCCCCCGGGGAGCTGTTTTTT.

The V call is TRBV5-1, the J call TRBJ1-1, with D perhaps TRBD1 (6 bases). Trimming pared 4 bases from V and 2 bases from J, leaving 12 bases between. The CDR3 totals 14 residues. Germline-derived CDR1 and CDR2 are SGHRS and YFSETQ. CDR3 sequence (DNA): TGCGCCAGCAGCCCCAGACAGGTTAACACTGAAGCTTTCTTT. Its translation is CASSPRQVNTEAFF.